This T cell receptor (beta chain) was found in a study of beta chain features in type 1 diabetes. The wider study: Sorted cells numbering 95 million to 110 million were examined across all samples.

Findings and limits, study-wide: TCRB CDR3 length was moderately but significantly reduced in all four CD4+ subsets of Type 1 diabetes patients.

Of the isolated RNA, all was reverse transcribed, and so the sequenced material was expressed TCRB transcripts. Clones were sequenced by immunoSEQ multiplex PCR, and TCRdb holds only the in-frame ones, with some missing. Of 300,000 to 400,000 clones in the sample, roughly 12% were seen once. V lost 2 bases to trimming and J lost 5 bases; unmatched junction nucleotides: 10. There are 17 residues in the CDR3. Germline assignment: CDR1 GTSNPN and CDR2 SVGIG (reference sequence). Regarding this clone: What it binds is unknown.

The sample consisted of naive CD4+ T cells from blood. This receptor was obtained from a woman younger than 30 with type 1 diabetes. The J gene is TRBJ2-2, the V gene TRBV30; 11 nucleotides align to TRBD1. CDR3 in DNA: TGTGCCTGGAGTCACCGGGACAGGGGGTTTTTGACCGGGGAGCTGTTTTTT. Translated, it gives CAWSHRDRGFLTGELFF.